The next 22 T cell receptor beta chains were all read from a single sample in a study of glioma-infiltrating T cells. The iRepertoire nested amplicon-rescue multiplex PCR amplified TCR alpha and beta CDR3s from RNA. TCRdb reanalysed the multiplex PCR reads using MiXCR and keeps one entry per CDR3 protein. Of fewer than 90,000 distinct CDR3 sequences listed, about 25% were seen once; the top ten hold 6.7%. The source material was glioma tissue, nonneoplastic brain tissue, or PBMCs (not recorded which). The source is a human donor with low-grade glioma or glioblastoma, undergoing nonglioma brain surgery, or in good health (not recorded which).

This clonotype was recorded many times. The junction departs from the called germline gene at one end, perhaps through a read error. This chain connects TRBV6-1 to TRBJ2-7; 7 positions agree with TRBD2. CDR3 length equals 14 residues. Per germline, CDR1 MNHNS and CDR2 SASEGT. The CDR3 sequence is CASSQAGRSYEQYF. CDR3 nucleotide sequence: TGTGCCAGCAGTCAAGCGGGACGGTCCTACGAGCAGTACTTC.

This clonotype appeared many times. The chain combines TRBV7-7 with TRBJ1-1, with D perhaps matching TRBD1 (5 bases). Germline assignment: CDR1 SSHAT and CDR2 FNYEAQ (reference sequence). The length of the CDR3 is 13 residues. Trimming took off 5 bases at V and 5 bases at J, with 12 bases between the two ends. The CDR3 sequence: CASSRDPGTEAFF. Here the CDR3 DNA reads TGTGCCAGCAGCCGGGACCCAGGGACTGAAGCTTTCTTT.

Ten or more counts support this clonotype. This CDR3 reads CSARTSEREVSYEQYF. In DNA form, the CDR3 reads TGCAGTGCTAGGACCTCTGAGCGGGAGGTCTCCTACGAGCAGTACTTC. This rearrangement joins TRBV20-1 to TRBJ2-7, with 9 bases aligning to TRBD2. The CDR3 sequence is 16 residues long. Germline V gives CDR1 DFQATT, CDR2 SNEGSKA (reference sequence). Unmatched junction bases numbered 9, after V lost 3 bases and J lost 0 bases.

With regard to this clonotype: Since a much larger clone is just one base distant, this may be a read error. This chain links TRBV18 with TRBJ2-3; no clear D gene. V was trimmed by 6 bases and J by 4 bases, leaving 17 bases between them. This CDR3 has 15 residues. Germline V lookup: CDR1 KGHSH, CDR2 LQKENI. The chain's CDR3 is CASSYRRSFADTQYF. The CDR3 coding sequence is TGTGCCAGCTCCTACAGACGGAGTTTCGCAGATACGCAGTATTTT.

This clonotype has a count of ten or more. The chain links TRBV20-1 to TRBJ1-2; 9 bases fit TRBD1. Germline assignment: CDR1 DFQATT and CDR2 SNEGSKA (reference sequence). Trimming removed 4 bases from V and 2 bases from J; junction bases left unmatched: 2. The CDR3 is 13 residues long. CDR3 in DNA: TGCAGTGCTACGGGACAGGGAAACTATGGCTACACCTTC. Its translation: CSATGQGNYGYTF.

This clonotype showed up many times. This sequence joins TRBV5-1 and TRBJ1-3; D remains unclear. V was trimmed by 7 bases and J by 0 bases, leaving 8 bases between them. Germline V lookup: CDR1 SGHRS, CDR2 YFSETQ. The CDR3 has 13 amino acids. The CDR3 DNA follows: TGCGCCAGCCGGGAGGGCTCTGGAAACACCATATATTTT. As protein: CASREGSGNTIYF.

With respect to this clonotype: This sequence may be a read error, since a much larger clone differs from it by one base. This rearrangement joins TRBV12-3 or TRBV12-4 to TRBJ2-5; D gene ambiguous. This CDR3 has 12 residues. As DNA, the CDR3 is TGTGCCAGCAGTTTACTCCCAGAGGCCCAGTACTTC. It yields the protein CASSLLPEAQYF.

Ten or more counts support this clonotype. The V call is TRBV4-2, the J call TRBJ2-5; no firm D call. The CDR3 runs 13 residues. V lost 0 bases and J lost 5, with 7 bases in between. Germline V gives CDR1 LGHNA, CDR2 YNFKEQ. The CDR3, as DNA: TGTGCCAGCAGCCAAGATCCGTTGGAGACCCAGTACTTC. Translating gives CASSQDPLETQYF.

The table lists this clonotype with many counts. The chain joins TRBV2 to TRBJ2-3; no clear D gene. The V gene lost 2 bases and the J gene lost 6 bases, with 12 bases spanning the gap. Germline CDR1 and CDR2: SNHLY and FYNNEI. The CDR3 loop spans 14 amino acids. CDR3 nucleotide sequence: TGTGCCAGCAGTGAACCCCCACGTTCTGATACGCAGTATTTT. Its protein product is CASSEPPRSDTQYF.

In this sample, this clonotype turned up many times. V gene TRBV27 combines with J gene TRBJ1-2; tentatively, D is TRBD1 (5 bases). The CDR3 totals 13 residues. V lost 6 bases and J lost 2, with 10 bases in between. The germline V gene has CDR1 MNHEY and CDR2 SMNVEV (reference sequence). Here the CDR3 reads CASSIDRNYGYTF. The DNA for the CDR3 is TGTGCCAGCAGCATCGACAGAAACTATGGCTACACCTTC.

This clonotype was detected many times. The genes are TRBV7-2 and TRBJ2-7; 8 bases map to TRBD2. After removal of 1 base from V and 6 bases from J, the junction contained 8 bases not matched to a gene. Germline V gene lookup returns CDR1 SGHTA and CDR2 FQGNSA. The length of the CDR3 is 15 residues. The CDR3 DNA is TGTGCCAGCAGCTTAGGGACTAGCTCCTCCCTCGAGCAGTACTTC. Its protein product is CASSLGTSSSLEQYF.

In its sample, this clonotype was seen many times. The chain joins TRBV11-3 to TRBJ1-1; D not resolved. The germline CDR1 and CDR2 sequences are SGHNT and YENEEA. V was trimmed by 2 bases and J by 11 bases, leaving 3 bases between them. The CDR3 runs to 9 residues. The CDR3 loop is CASSLTAFF. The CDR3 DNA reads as TGTGCCAGCAGCTTAACGGCTTTCTTT.

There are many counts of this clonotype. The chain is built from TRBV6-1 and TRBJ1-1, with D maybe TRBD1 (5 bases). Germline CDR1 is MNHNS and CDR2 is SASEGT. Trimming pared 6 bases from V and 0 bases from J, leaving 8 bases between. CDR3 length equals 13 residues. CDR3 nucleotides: TGTGCCAGCAGGGACAATCTGAACACTGAAGCTTTCTTT. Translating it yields CASRDNLNTEAFF.

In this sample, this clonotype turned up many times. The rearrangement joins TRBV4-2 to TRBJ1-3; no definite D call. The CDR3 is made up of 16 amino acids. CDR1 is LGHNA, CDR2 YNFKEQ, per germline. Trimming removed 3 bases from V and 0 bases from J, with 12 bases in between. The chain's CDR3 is CASSQKGTYSGNTIYF. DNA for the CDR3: TGTGCCAGCAGCCAGAAGGGAACCTACTCTGGAAACACCATATATTTT.

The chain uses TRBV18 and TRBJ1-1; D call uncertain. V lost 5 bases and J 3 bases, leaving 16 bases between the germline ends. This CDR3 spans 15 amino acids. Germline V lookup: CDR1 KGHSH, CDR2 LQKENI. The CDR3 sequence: CASSSIEGKYTEAFF. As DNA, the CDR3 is TGTGCCAGCTCATCGATAGAGGGAAAGTACACTGAAGCTTTCTTT.

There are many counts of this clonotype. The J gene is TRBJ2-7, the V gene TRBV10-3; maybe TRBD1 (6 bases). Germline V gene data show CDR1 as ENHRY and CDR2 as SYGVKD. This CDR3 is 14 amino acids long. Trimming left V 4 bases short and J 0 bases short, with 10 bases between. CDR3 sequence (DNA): TGTGCCATCAGTGCTACAGGGAGCTCCTACGAGCAGTACTTC. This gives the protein CAISATGSSYEQYF.

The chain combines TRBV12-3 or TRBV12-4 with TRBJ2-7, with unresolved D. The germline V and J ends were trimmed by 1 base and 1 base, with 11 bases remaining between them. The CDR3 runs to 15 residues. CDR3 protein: CASSLEGTPSYEQYF. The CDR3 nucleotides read TGTGCCAGCAGTTTAGAGGGCACACCTTCCTACGAGCAGTACTTC.

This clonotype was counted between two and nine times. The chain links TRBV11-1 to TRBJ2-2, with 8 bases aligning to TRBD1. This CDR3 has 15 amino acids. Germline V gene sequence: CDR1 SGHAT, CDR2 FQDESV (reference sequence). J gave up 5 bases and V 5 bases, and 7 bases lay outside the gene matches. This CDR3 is CASSPTGVWTGELFF. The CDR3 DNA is TGTGCCAGCAGCCCGACAGGGGTTTGGACCGGGGAGCTGTTTTTT.

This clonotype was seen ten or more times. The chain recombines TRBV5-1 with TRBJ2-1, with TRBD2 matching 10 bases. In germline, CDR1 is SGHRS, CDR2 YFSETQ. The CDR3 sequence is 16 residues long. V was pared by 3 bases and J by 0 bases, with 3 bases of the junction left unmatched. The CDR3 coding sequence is TGCGCCAGCAGCTATAGCGGGGGGCTCTCCTACAATGAGCAGTTCTTC. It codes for CASSYSGGLSYNEQFF. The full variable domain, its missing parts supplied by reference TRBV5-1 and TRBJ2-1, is KAGVTQTPRYLIKTRGQQVTLSCSPISGHRSVSWYQQTPGQGLQFLFEYFSETQRNKGNFPGRFSGRQFSNSRSEMNVSTLELGDSALYLCASSYSGGLSYNEQFFGPGTRLTVL.

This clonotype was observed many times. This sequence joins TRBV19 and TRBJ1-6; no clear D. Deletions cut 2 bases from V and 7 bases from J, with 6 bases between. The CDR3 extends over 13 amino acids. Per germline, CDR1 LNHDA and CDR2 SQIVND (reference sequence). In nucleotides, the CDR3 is TGTGCCAGTAGTATAACAGCAAATTCACCCCTCCACTTT. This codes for CASSITANSPLHF.

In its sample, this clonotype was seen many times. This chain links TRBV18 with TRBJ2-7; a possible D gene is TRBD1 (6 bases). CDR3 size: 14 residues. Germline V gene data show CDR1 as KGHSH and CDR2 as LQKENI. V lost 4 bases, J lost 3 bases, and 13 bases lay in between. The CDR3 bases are TGTGCCAGCTCACGCGGACAGACTAACTACGAGCAGTACTTC. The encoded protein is CASSRGQTNYEQYF.

The CDR3 DNA sequence: TGTGCCAGCAGCCGGACCACCGAGCAGTACTTC. Protein: CASSRTTEQYF. The rearrangement joins TRBV3-1 to TRBJ2-7, with no clear D. CDR1 and CDR2 (germline): LGHDT, YNNKEL (reference sequence). Trimming took off 4 bases at V and 6 bases at J, with 7 bases between the two ends. The CDR3 totals 11 residues.